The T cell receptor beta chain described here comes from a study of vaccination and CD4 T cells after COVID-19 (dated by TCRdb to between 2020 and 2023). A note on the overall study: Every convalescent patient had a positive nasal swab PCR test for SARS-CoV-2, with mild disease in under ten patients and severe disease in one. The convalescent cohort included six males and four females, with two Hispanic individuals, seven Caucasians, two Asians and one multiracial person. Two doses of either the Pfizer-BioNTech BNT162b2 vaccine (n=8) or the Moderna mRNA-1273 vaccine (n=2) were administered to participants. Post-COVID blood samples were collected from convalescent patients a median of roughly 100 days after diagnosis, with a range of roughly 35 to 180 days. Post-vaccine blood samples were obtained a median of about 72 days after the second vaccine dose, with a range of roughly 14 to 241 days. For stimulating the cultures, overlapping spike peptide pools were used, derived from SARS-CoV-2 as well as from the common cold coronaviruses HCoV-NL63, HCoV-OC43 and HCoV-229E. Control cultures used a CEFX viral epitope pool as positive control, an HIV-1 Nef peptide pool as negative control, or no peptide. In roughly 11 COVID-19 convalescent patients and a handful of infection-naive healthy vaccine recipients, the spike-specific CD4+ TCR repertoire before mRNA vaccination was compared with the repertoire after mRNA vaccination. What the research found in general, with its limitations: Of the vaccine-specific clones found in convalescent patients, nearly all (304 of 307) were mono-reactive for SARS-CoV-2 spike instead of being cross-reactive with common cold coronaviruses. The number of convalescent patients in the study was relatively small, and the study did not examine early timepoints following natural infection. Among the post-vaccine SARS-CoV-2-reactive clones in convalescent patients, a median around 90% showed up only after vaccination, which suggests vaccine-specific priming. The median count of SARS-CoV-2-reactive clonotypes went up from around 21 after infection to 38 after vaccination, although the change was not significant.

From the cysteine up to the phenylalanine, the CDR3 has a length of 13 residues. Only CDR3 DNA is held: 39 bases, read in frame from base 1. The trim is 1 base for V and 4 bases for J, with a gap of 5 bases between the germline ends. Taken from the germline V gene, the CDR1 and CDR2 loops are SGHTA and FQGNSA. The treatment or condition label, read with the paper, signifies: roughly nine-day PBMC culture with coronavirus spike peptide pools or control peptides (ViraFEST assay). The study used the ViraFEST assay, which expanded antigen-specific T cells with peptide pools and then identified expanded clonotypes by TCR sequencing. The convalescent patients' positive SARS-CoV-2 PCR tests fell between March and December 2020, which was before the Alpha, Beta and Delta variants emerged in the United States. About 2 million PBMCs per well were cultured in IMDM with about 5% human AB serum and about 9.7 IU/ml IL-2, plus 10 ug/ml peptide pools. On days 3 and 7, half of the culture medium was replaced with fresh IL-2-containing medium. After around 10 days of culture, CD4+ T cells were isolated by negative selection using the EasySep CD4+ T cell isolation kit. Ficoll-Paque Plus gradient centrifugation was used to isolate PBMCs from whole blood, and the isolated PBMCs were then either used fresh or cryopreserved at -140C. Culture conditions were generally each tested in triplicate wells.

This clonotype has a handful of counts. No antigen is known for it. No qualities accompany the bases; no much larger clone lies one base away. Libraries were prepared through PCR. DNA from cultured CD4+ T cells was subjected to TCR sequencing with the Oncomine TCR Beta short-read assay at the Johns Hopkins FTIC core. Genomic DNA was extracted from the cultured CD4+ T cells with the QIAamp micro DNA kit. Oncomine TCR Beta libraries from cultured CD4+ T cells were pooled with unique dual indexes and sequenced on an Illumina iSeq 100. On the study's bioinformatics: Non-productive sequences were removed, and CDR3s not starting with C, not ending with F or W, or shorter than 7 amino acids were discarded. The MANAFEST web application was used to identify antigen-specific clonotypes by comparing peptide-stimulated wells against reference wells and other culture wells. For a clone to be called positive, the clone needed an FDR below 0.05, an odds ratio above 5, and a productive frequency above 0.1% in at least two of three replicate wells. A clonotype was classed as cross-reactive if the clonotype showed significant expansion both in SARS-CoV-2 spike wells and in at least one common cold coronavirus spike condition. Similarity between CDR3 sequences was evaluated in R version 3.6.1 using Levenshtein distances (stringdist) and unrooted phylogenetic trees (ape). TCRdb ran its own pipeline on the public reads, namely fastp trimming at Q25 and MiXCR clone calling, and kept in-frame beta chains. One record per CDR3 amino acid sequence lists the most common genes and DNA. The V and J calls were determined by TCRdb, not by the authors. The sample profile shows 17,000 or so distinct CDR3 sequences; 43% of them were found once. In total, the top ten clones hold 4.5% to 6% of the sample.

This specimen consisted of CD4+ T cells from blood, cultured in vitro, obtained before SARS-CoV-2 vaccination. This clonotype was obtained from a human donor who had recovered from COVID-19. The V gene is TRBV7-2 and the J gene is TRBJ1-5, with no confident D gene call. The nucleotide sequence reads TGTGCCAGCAGCTTAGACAGTAATCAGCCCCAGCATTTT. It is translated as CASSLDSNQPQHF.